This T cell receptor beta chain is from a study of shared clonotypes between healthy human individuals. Study observations and caveats: The authors sampled blood alone, and tissue repertoires likely differ.

Measured with immunoSEQ multiplex PCR; TCRdb has only the in-frame clones, and not every one. The sample holds hundreds of thousands of clones, less than 80% seen once. This clone occurred once. Its target is unknown. Healthy and HIV-negative, the adult donors had no recent acute infections or vaccinations. All participating donors were Caucasian adults from Nashville, Tennessee. The sequence came from a woman in her thirties or forties in good health. Some clones in this sample may be carry-over from other donors' samples. Sequenced: PBMCs.

DNA for the CDR3: TGCAGCGTCGACAGGGATTCGAACACCGGGGAGCTGTTTTTT. Protein sequence: CSVDRDSNTGELFF. The chain uses TRBV29-1 and TRBJ2-2; 7 nucleotides match TRBD1. This CDR3 is 14 amino acids long. V was clipped by 6 bases and J by 0 bases; unmatched bases: 4. The germline V gene encodes CDR1 SQVTM and CDR2 ANQGSEA.